What follows are 9 T cell receptor beta chains derived from one specimen sequenced in a study of blood T cell repertoires in COVID-19. The table came from immunoSEQ multiplex PCR; TCRdb's copy has only in-frame clones and leaves some out. The profile shows about 99,000 clones, 65% to 90% of them singletons. Sequencing input: peripheral blood. These receptors all come from a man aged 55 to 69 with acute or convalescent COVID-19.

CDR3 amino acids: CASTKGVTGGNIQYF. The CDR3 nucleotides read TGTGCCAGCACCAAGGGCGTGACAGGGGGAAACATTCAGTACTTC. The gene calls are TRBV9 and TRBJ2-4; 9 nucleotides match TRBD1. The V and J ends lost 6 bases and 6 bases, in that order; junction bases with no gene match: 10. CDR1 and CDR2 (germline): SGDLS, YYNGEE. The CDR3 covers 15 residues.

The chain recombines TRBV5-4 with TRBJ1-2; no clear D gene. The CDR3 sequence is 15 residues long. In germline, CDR1 is SGHNT, CDR2 YYREEE (reference sequence). V shed 0 bases and J shed 3 bases, with 12 bases lying between them. The DNA for the CDR3 is TGTGCCAGCAGCTTGGCCCTGGGAGCGGACTATGGCTACACCTTC. As protein: CASSLALGADYGYTF. The full variable domain, completed using reference TRBV5-4 and TRBJ1-2, is ETGVTQSPTHLIKTRGQQVTLRCSSQSGHNTVSWYQQALGQGPQFIFQYYREEENGRGNFPPRFSGLQFPNYSSELNVNALELDDSALYLCASSLALGADYGYTFGSGTRLTVV.

The genes are TRBV28 and TRBJ2-7; TRBD1 aligns across 7 bases. The CDR3 has 15 residues. Germline CDR1 reads MDHEN; CDR2 reads SYDVKM. V lost 5 bases and J lost 0; bases outside the gene matches: 7. The CDR3 sequence is CASSHRGVSSYEQYF. The CDR3 DNA is TGTGCCAGCAGTCACAGGGGAGTAAGCTCCTACGAGCAGTACTTC.

The J gene is TRBJ2-7, the V gene TRBV7-9, with a possible D match to TRBD1 (6 bases). With 1 base removed from V and 4 bases from J, the gap between germline ends came to 11 bases. The CDR3 runs to 14 residues. CDR1 and CDR2 (germline): SEHNR, FQNEAQ (reference sequence). The DNA of the CDR3 is TGTGCCAGCAGCTTAGGGACAGCCGGGTACGAGCAGTACTTC. Its translation: CASSLGTAGYEQYF.

This clone was found once. The DNA of the CDR3 is TGTGCCAGCGGGGGACTCTCTGGAAACACCATATATTTT. Translated: CASGGLSGNTIYF. The gene calls are TRBV19 and TRBJ1-3; D possibly corresponds to TRBD1 (5 bases). Germline CDR1 and CDR2: LNHDA and SQIVND (reference sequence). V gave up 9 bases and J gave up 0 bases, with 9 bases separating them. CDR3 length: 13 residues.

This clone was seen a handful of times. The CDR3 bases are TGTGCCAGCAGGAAGACAGGGATAGGAGAAGCTTTCTTT. Translation: CASRKTGIGEAFF. V and J are TRBV7-9 and TRBJ1-1; TRBD1 matches 7 bases. Germline assignment: CDR1 SEHNR and CDR2 FQNEAQ (reference sequence). The CDR3 runs 13 residues. Unmatched junction bases numbered 9, after V lost 6 bases and J lost 8 bases.

The chain employs TRBV7-9 and TRBJ2-7; 11 bases line up with TRBD2. Trimming at V came to 5 bases and at J to 7 bases, leaving 10 bases not matched to a gene. From germline, CDR1 is SEHNR and CDR2 FQNEAQ (reference sequence). This CDR3 has 15 residues. The CDR3 is CASSTLAGGPGEQYF. For the CDR3, the DNA is TGTGCCAGCAGCACGTTAGCGGGAGGGCCTGGTGAGCAGTACTTC.

The chain carries TRBV27 and TRBJ1-5; the D gene is possibly TRBD1 (6 bases). Germline-derived CDR1 and CDR2 are MNHEY and SMNVEV (reference sequence). The CDR3 runs 17 residues. The V and J ends lost 2 bases and 0 bases respectively, with 14 bases between them. The CDR3 coding sequence is TGTGCCAGCAGTTTAATCCCAGGGGAGAATAGCAATCAGCCCCAGCATTTT. It codes for CASSLIPGENSNQPQHF.

V is TRBV9 and J is TRBJ1-2; a weak D match, TRBD1 (6 bases). V lost 1 base to trimming and J lost 2 bases, with 6 bases between them. Germline V CDR1 and CDR2: SGDLS, YYNGEE. CDR3 size: 13 residues. CDR3 region: CASSVTGNYGYTF. CDR3 nucleotides: TGTGCCAGCAGCGTAACAGGGAACTATGGCTACACCTTC.